The 32 T cell receptor beta chains reported below all come from one sample, sequenced in a study of T cell changes during pregnancy in multiple sclerosis. The method was immunoSEQ multiplex PCR; TCRdb's version includes in-frame clones alone and lacks a portion of them. Of about 49,000 clones in the sample, 95% were seen once. The sample here was CD8+ T cells from peripheral blood mononuclear cells, taken in the first trimester of pregnancy. The receptors shown here come from a female donor with multiple sclerosis, enrolled in a pregnancy study.

The V and J genes are TRBV10-1 and TRBJ2-3; D may be TRBD1 (6 bases). CDR3 size: 16 residues. V was pared by 4 bases and J by 0 bases, with 14 bases between. Germline V gene sequence: CDR1 WNHNN, CDR2 SYGVQD (reference sequence). This CDR3 reads CASSVTGYTSTDTQYF. DNA for the CDR3: TGCGCCAGCAGTGTTACAGGGTACACTAGCACAGATACGCAGTATTTT.

This clone was seen a single time. The V call is TRBV19, the J call TRBJ2-4; D might be TRBD2 (6 bases). The CDR3 has 16 amino acids. The V end lost 2 bases, the J end lost 0 bases, and 11 bases lay between the germline ends. The V gene's germline CDR1 is LNHDA and CDR2 SQIVND (reference sequence). As DNA, the CDR3 is TGTGCCAGTAGTATAAGCGGGTTTTTAGCCAAAAACATTCAGTACTTC. Translation: CASSISGFLAKNIQYF. The full variable domain, its missing parts supplied by reference TRBV19 and TRBJ2-4, is DGGITQSPKYLFRKEGQNVTLSCEQNLNHDAMYWYRQDPGQGLRLIYYSQIVNDFQKGDIAEGYSVSREKKESFPLTVTSAQKNPTAFYLCASSISGFLAKNIQYFGAGTRLSVL.

This chain joins TRBV21-1 and TRBJ2-3; the table's D call of TRBD2 was not tested on the DNA. TRBV21-1 is a known pseudogene. This CDR3 region has 17 residues. CDR3 sequence: CAGIASGSPRGTDTQYF. The CDR3 coding sequence is TGTGCCGGAATTGCTAGCGGATCCCCAAGGGGCACAGATACGCAGTATTTT.

The V gene is TRBV6-5, the J gene TRBJ2-7; D might be TRBD1 (6 bases). Germline values: CDR1 MNHEY, CDR2 SVGAGI. The V end was cut by 0 bases, the J end by 5 bases, with 8 bases between. There are 13 residues in the CDR3. This chain's CDR3 is CASSYSTGNEQYF. The CDR3 DNA reads TGTGCCAGCAGTTACTCGACAGGAAACGAGCAGTACTTC.

This chain uses TRBV10-2 with TRBJ2-1, with D unresolved. CDR3 length: 13 amino acids. Trimming removed 8 bases at V and 6 bases at J, with 14 bases between. Germline CDR1 and CDR2: WSHSY and SAAADI. CDR3 loop: CASDSQAGNEQFF. In nucleotides, the CDR3 is TGCGCCAGCGATTCCCAGGCCGGCAATGAGCAGTTCTTC.

The chain joins TRBV11-2 to TRBJ1-2, with no clear D. Germline CDR1 and CDR2: SGHAT and FQNNGV. Trimming shortened V by 1 base and J by 7 bases, and 7 bases separated the two germline ends. The CDR3 totals 12 residues. The CDR3 here is CASSLGSGGYTF. The CDR3, as DNA: TGTGCCAGCAGCTTAGGGTCGGGTGGCTACACCTTC.

The chain combines TRBV7-9 with TRBJ1-2, with 8 bases fitting TRBD1. V was pared by 5 bases and J by 4 bases, with 6 bases of the junction left unmatched. The CDR3 consists of 14 residues. Germline CDR1 and CDR2: SEHNR and FQNEAQ (reference sequence). CDR3 in amino acids: CASSTPGTGYGYTF. The CDR3 bases are TGTGCCAGCAGCACTCCCGGGACAGGCTATGGCTACACCTTC.

This clone was seen a single time. The chain couples TRBV2 to TRBJ2-3; 9 bases align to TRBD2. Trimming took 11 bases from V and 0 from J; bases not matched to a gene: 24. Germline V CDR1 and CDR2: SNHLY, FYNNEI. The CDR3 is 20 residues long. The CDR3 protein is CACPKTEEASGASSTDTQYF. CDR3 coding DNA: TGTGCCTGCCCCAAAACCGAAGAGGCTAGCGGGGCTTCTAGCACAGATACGCAGTATTTT.

J is TRBJ1-1 and V is TRBV7-9; 10 positions match TRBD1. With V trimmed by 5 bases and J by 1 base, 4 bases remained unmatched. Per germline, CDR1 SEHNR and CDR2 FQNEAQ (reference sequence). The CDR3 runs to 15 residues. CDR3 sequence: CASSPRDRGNTEAFF. The CDR3, as DNA: TGTGCCAGCAGCCCTCGGGACAGGGGGAACACTGAAGCTTTCTTT.

V is TRBV28 and J is TRBJ1-1, with 7 bases lining up with TRBD1. In germline, CDR1 is MDHEN, CDR2 SYDVKM. V trimming: 2 bases; J trimming: 6 bases; junction bases outside the gene matches: 6. This CDR3 has 14 amino acids. The CDR3 DNA reads TGTGCCAGCAGTTTAACCACAGGGGCCTCTGAAGCTTTCTTT. Its translation: CASSLTTGASEAFF.

The CDR3 spells CASSLGQGNGYTF. The CDR3 DNA reads TGTGCCAGCAGCCTGGGACAGGGAAATGGCTACACCTTC. This rearrangement joins TRBV27 to TRBJ1-2; 9 bases line up with TRBD1. The CDR3 spans 13 residues. Germline V lookup: CDR1 MNHEY, CDR2 SMNVEV (reference sequence). The ends lost 6 bases at V and 6 bases at J; junction bases unmatched: 5.

The V call is TRBV27, the J call TRBJ2-3; 8 bases match TRBD2. Losses at the gene ends were 4 bases for V and 2 bases for J; bases not matched to a gene: 8. Per germline, CDR1 MNHEY and CDR2 SMNVEV (reference sequence). The length of the CDR3 is 16 residues. CDR3 region: CASSSLLAAFTDTQYF. The CDR3 coding sequence is TGTGCCAGCAGTTCGTTACTAGCGGCGTTCACAGATACGCAGTATTTT.

The chain employs TRBV11-2 and TRBJ2-1; TRBD1 matches 12 bases. The CDR3 is 15 residues long. The ends lost 4 bases at V and 8 bases at J; junction bases unmatched: 6. CDR1 is SGHAT and CDR2 is FQNNGV in the germline V gene. The chain's CDR3 is CASSSSGTGGDEQFF. The CDR3 nucleotides are TGTGCCAGCAGCTCCTCCGGGACAGGGGGCGATGAGCAGTTCTTC.

The sample holds one count of this clone. J is TRBJ1-1 and V is TRBV2, with no clear D. The length of the CDR3 is 9 residues. Germline values: CDR1 SNHLY, CDR2 FYNNEI. The V end lost 10 bases, the J end lost 6 bases, and 6 bases lay between the germline ends. The CDR3 sequence is CATLAEAFF. In DNA form, the CDR3 reads TGTGCCACCCTTGCTGAAGCTTTCTTT.

The chain combines TRBV5-4 with TRBJ2-1; 11 bases agree with TRBD2. The CDR3 sequence is 17 residues long. In germline, CDR1 is SGHNT, CDR2 YYREEE (reference sequence). Trimming cost V 4 bases and J 2 bases; bases outside gene matches: 8. The CDR3 loop is CASSGWTSGQAYNEQFF. The CDR3 region has the DNA TGTGCCAGCAGCGGTTGGACTAGCGGGCAAGCCTACAATGAGCAGTTCTTC.

V usage is TRBV29-1 and J usage is TRBJ2-7; 7 bases are a match to TRBD1. This CDR3 region has 16 residues. The V gene's germline CDR1 is SQVTM and CDR2 ANQGSEA. The junction had 18 bases not matched to a gene; V was cut back by 7 bases and J by 3 bases. CDR3: CSGPTGTALMDYEQYF. In nucleotides, the CDR3 is TGCAGCGGCCCGACCGGGACAGCCTTAATGGACTACGAGCAGTACTTC.

The V and J genes are TRBV7-9 and TRBJ1-3, with TRBD1 matching 7 bases. Looked up from germline, CDR1 is SEHNR and CDR2 is FQNEAQ (reference sequence). The CDR3 extends over 15 amino acids. V shed 5 bases, J shed 2 bases, and the junction held 6 bases outside the gene matches. The CDR3 loop is CASSPPDRAGNTIYF. CDR3 nucleotides: TGTGCCAGCAGCCCCCCCGACAGGGCTGGAAACACCATATATTTT.

The V and J genes are TRBV5-4 and TRBJ1-2; no reliable D call. Germline V CDR1 and CDR2: SGHNT, YYREEE (reference sequence). This CDR3 contains 13 residues. The V end lost 0 bases, the J end lost 9 bases, and 12 bases lay between the germline ends. This chain's CDR3 is CASSLVPVDSYTF. The CDR3 DNA reads as TGTGCCAGCAGCTTGGTACCTGTAGATAGCTACACCTTC.

The chain employs TRBV14 and TRBJ2-1, with 10 bases fitting TRBD2. There are 16 residues in the CDR3. V was pared by 0 bases and J by 4 bases, with 3 bases of the junction left unmatched. Looked up from germline, CDR1 is SGHDN and CDR2 is FVKESK. The CDR3 DNA is TGTGCCAGCAGCCAAGAACTAGCGGGACCGTACAATGAGCAGTTCTTC. This sequence encodes CASSQELAGPYNEQFF.

V and J are TRBV28 and TRBJ2-1; D perhaps matches TRBD1 (5 bases). Germline CDR1 and CDR2: MDHEN and SYDVKM. The CDR3 loop spans 13 amino acids. Trimming shortened V by 5 bases and J by 2 bases, and 7 bases separated the two germline ends. The CDR3 here is CASSLGPYNEQFF. CDR3 DNA: TGTGCCAGCAGTCTGGGGCCCTACAATGAGCAGTTCTTC.

The rearrangement uses TRBV5-5 and TRBJ2-1, with a tentative D call TRBD2 (6 bases). CDR3 size: 16 residues. V gave up 5 bases and J gave up 0 bases, with 15 bases separating them. Germline V CDR1 and CDR2: SGHKS, YYEKEE (reference sequence). DNA for the CDR3: TGTGCCAGCAGTTGGCTAGCGCCAAGCTCCTACAATGAGCAGTTCTTC. The encoded protein is CASSWLAPSSYNEQFF.

The chain couples TRBV4-1 to TRBJ1-5; D not certain. The V gene lost 1 base and the J gene lost 2 bases, with 6 bases spanning the gap. The germline V gene encodes CDR1 MGHRA and CDR2 YSYEKL. The CDR3 loop spans 14 amino acids. The chain's CDR3 is CASSQVEGNQPQHF. CDR3 bases: TGCGCCAGCAGCCAAGTGGAGGGCAATCAGCCCCAGCATTTT.

The chain joins TRBV6-1 to TRBJ1-1; D is unclear. The length of the CDR3 is 12 residues. Trimming took 8 bases from V and 7 from J, leaving 14 bases between them. Germline CDR1 and CDR2: MNHNS and SASEGT. The CDR3 protein is CASLAPGVEAFF. CDR3 coding DNA: TGTGCCAGCCTTGCACCGGGAGTTGAAGCTTTCTTT.

With regard to this clone: With only one base between it and a far larger clone, this is likely a read error. This chain links TRBV7-2 with TRBJ2-7, with 11 bases aligning to TRBD2. The CDR3 length is 15 residues. Germline-derived CDR1 and CDR2 are SGHTA and FQGNSA. V was clipped by 5 bases and J by 0 bases; unmatched bases: 3. The CDR3 nucleotides read TGTGCCAGCAGCCAAACTAGCGGGAGCTCCTACGAGCAGTACTTC. Its protein is CASSQTSGSSYEQYF.

V and J are TRBV5-5 and TRBJ2-2, with 13 bases that match TRBD2. V gave up 0 bases and J gave up 3 bases; unmatched junction bases: 5. Looked up from germline, CDR1 is SGHKS and CDR2 is YYEKEE (reference sequence). This CDR3 has 18 amino acids. The CDR3 DNA reads as TGTGCCAGCAGCTTGGTTACTAGCGGGAGGGCCGACACCGGGGAGCTGTTTTTT. As protein: CASSLVTSGRADTGELFF. The variable domain in full, with the rest retrieved from reference TRBV5-5 and TRBJ2-2, is DAGVTQSPTHLIKTRGQQVTLRCSPISGHKSVSWYQQVLGQGPQFIFQYYEKEERGRGNFPDRFSARQFPNYSSELNVNALLLGDSALYLCASSLVTSGRADTGELFFGEGSRLTVL.

The chain employs TRBV5-5 and TRBJ1-1, with D tentatively TRBD1 (6 bases). The V and J ends lost 4 bases and 1 base respectively, with 11 bases between them. The CDR3 runs 14 residues. Per the germline V gene, CDR1 is SGHKS and CDR2 is YYEKEE (reference sequence). The CDR3 DNA reads TGTGCCAGCAGCCCCGGACAGACGAACACTGAAGCTTTCTTT. This encodes CASSPGQTNTEAFF.

This clone was seen only once. The gene calls are TRBV7-9 and TRBJ2-3, with D tentatively TRBD2 (6 bases). This CDR3 is 16 amino acids long. Germline CDR1 and CDR2: SEHNR and FQNEAQ (reference sequence). V was clipped by 7 bases and J by 0 bases, with 17 bases between them. CDR3 bases: TGTGCCAGCACCCCGGGGCTAGCGCTGAGCACAGATACGCAGTATTTT. It encodes CASTPGLALSTDTQYF.

The rearrangement joins TRBV27 to TRBJ1-5, with TRBD1 matching 7 bases. J gave up 6 bases and V 5 bases, and 7 bases lay outside the gene matches. Germline loops: CDR1 MNHEY, CDR2 SMNVEV (reference sequence). The CDR3 sequence is 14 residues long. The CDR3 region is CASSVDQGVQPQHF. The CDR3 DNA is TGTGCCAGCAGTGTAGATCAGGGGGTTCAGCCCCAGCATTTT.

This chain connects TRBV4-1 to TRBJ1-5, with 9 bases lining up with TRBD1. Germline CDR1 is MGHRA and CDR2 is YSYEKL. V gave up 0 bases and J gave up 2 bases; unmatched junction bases: 8. CDR3 length: 18 residues. The DNA for the CDR3 is TGCGCCAGCAGCCAAGACGGGACAGGGATTATGCGCAATCAGCCCCAGCATTTT. Translating gives CASSQDGTGIMRNQPQHF.

This chain joins TRBV27 and TRBJ2-7, with TRBD1 identical over 7 bases. The CDR3 runs to 16 residues. CDR1 MNHEY and CDR2 SMNVEV come from the germline V gene (reference sequence). Losses at the gene ends were 2 bases for V and 0 bases for J; bases not matched to a gene: 7. CDR3 nucleotide sequence: TGTGCCAGCAGTTTACGCCGGGACAGTCGCTCCTACGAGCAGTACTTC. Amino acid sequence: CASSLRRDSRSYEQYF.

The chain is built from TRBV29-1 and TRBJ2-7; D remains unclear. The CDR3 runs to 12 residues. V lost 5 bases and J lost 2, with 10 bases in between. CDR1 is SQVTM, CDR2 ANQGSEA, per germline. This CDR3 is CSVFTEAYEQYF. Here the CDR3 DNA reads TGCAGCGTTTTCACAGAAGCCTACGAGCAGTACTTC.

This chain uses TRBV28 with TRBJ2-7; D call uncertain. The CDR3 spans 13 residues. V lost 3 bases and J 0 bases, leaving 6 bases between the germline ends. Germline V gene sequence: CDR1 MDHEN, CDR2 SYDVKM. DNA of the CDR3: TGTGCCAGCAGTTTGGTGGCCTCCTACGAGCAGTACTTC. Residues: CASSLVASYEQYF.